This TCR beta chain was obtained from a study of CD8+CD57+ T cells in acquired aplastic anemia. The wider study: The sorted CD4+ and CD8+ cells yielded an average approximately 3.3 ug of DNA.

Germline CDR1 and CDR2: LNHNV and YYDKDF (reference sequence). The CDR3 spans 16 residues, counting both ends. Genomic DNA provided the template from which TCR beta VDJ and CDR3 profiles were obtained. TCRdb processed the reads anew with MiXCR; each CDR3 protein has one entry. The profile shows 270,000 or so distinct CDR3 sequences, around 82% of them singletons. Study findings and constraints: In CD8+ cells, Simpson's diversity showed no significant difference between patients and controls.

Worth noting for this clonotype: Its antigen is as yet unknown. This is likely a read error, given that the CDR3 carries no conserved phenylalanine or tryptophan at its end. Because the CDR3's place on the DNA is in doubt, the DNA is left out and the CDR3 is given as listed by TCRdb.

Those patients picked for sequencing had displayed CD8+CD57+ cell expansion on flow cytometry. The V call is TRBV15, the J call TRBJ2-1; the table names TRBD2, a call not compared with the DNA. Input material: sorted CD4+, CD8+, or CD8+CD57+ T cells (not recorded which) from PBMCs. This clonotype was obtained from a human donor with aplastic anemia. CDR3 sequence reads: CASSSQSSGGSHEQVP.